These T cell receptor beta chains were read from a single sample in a study of T and B cells in COVID-19 patients. One entry per CDR3 protein results from TCRdb running MiXCR on the multiplex PCR reads. The sample contains a few thousand distinct CDR3 sequences, around 26% of which appear only once. Specimen: blood. Receptors originate from a human donor with active COVID-19. CDR3s include the opening cysteine and the closing phenylalanine or tryptophan. A D gene is named only where the DNA matches it firmly. Not every row has a clone size; where given, it reads once, few, many or a size class.

NA,TRBJ2-7,few,TRBV29-1,TGCAGCGTTGTGGACAGTGGGGAGCAGTACTTC,CSVVDSGEQYF
NA,TRBJ1-1,many,TRBV19,TGTGCCAGTAGTAACATCGTCGGGGCTGAAGCTTTCTTT,CASSNIVGAEAFF
NA,TRBJ2-5,NA,TRBV30,TGTGCCTGGAGTCAGCGGCAAGAGACCCAGTACTTC,CAWSQRQETQYF
NA,TRBJ1-4,NA,TRBV29-1,TGCAGCGTTGAAGGGGGGACTAATGAAAAACTGTTTTTT,CSVEGGTNEKLFF
TRBD1,TRBJ1-2,many,TRBV6-5,TGTGCCAGCAGTTACTCGGGGACAGCCCGCTTCTATGGCTACACCTTC,CASSYSGTARFYGYTF
TRBD2,TRBJ2-3,few,TRBV14,TGTGCCAGCAGGGACACCGGACTAGCGGGAGGGCCAACAGATACGCAGTATTTT,CASRDTGLAGGPTDTQYF
NA,TRBJ2-7,medium-sized,TRBV18,TGTGCCAGCTCACCAAACGTTGCCAGATCCTACGAGCAGTACTTC,CASSPNVARSYEQYF
NA,TRBJ2-3,many,TRBV12-3/TRBV12-4,TGTGCCAGCAGTTTACTCGGGGTCGATACGCAGTATTTT,CASSLLGVDTQYF
NA,TRBJ2-5,NA,TRBV20-1,TGCAGTGCTAGAGATCGCCGACCCACGATGGGGACCCAGTACTTC,CSARDRRPTMGTQYF
NA,TRBJ2-3,medium-sized,TRBV10-3,TGTGCCATCACATACGAGCCTAGCACAGATACGCAGTATTTT,CAITYEPSTDTQYF
NA,TRBJ2-2,few,TRBV7-9,TGTGCCAGCAGCTCTAGGGTATCTGGATACACCGGGGAGCTGTTTTTT,CASSSRVSGYTGELFF
TRBD1,TRBJ2-6,medium-sized,TRBV27,TGTGCCAGCAGTCCGGGACAGGTCTCTGGGGCCAACGTCCTGACTTTC,CASSPGQVSGANVLTF
TRBD2,TRBJ2-1,medium-sized,TRBV19,TGTGCCAGTAGTCTGGGACTACAGAATGAGCAGTTCTTC,CASSLGLQNEQFF
NA,TRBJ2-3,NA,TRBV12-5,TGTGCTAGTGGTTGGTCTATCACAGATACGCAGTATTTT,CASGWSITDTQYF
TRBD1,TRBJ2-1,few,TRBV19,TGTGCCAGTACCCGGACAGGGCCCAATGAGCAGTTCTTC,CASTRTGPNEQFF
NA,TRBJ2-1,large,TRBV6-5,TGTGCCAGCAGGGGAGGGGCGGGGGACAACTCCTACAATGAGCAGTTCTTC,CASRGGAGDNSYNEQFF
TRBD1,TRBJ1-6,NA,TRBV2,TGTGCCAGCAGATGGGGGGGACAGGGCTATAATTCACCCCTCCACTTT,CASRWGGQGYNSPLHF
NA,TRBJ2-5,many,TRBV5-1,TGCGCCAGCAGATCAGGACAGTCCCAAGAGACCCAGTACTTC,CASRSGQSQETQYF
NA,TRBJ1-4,NA,TRBV6-5,TGTGCCAGCAGTTACATCGAGGGTTCTAATGAAAAACTGTTTTTT,CASSYIEGSNEKLFF
TRBD2,TRBJ2-1,medium-sized,TRBV6-2/TRBV6-3,TGTGCCAGCAGTTACTCGGCCCGTGGCGGGAGTTCCTACAATGAGCAGTTCTTC,CASSYSARGGSSYNEQFF
NA,TRBJ1-6,medium-sized,TRBV27,TGTGCCAGCAGTAACAACAGGGAACGTAGTTCACCCCTCCACTTT,CASSNNRERSSPLHF
TRBD1,TRBJ1-2,many,TRBV27,TGTGCCAGCAGTTTAAGAAGACAGGGTAGTAATGGCTACACCTTC,CASSLRRQGSNGYTF
NA,TRBJ2-2,NA,TRBV7-8,TGTGCCAGCAGTTCCTACACCGGGGAGCTGTTTTTT,CASSSYTGELFF
NA,TRBJ1-2,few,TRBV6-5,TGTGCCAGCTTTAAAGGGGGTTCCTATGGCTACACCTTC,CASFKGGSYGYTF
NA,TRBJ2-5,many,TRBV5-4,TGTGCCAGCAGCCTGCTCATGGGGGTCCAAGAGACCCAGTACTTC,CASSLLMGVQETQYF
TRBD1,TRBJ2-2,NA,TRBV6-5,TGTGCCAGCAGCAAAGGGACAGGGTCCACCGGGGAGCTGTTTTTT,CASSKGTGSTGELFF
NA,TRBJ1-6,many,TRBV6-1,TGTGCCAGCAGTGAAAGGCGGGGGGGCAATTCACCCCTCCACTTT,CASSERRGGNSPLHF
NA,TRBJ1-4,many,TRBV7-9,TGTGCCAGCAGCTTAGGGCAGGGAGGTGAAAAACTGTTTTTT,CASSLGQGGEKLFF
TRBD1,TRBJ1-1,many,TRBV27,TGTGCCAGCAGTGTAGCCCTGCCGGGACAGGGAACACGGTTAGCTTTCTTT,CASSVALPGQGTRLAFF
NA,TRBJ1-2,medium-sized,TRBV6-5,TGTGCCAGCAGTTACTCGGGGGTTGGCTACACCTTC,CASSYSGVGYTF
NA,TRBJ2-1,NA,TRBV20-1,TGCAGTACTAGACCACGGGCCCACGGCTCCTACAATGAGCAGTTCTTC,CSTRPRAHGSYNEQFF
TRBD1,TRBJ2-3,large,TRBV29-1,TGCAGCGAGACAGGGCCTAGCACAGATACGCAGTATTTT,CSETGPSTDTQYF
NA,TRBJ2-5,NA,TRBV9,TGTGCCAGCAGCGGCTCAGACGGGGAGACCCAGTACTTC,CASSGSDGETQYF
NA,TRBJ1-2,NA,TRBV19,TGTGCCAGTACCCCGGGCAGAACTCCCTATGGCTACACCTTC,CASTPGRTPYGYTF
NA,TRBJ1-1,few,TRBV4-3,TGCGCCAGCAGCCAAGATCACGTCGGTACGACTGAAGCTTTCTTT,CASSQDHVGTTEAFF
TRBD1,TRBJ2-7,NA,TRBV7-4,TGTGCCATCAGCGGGACAGGGGGCTGGCACGAGCAGTACTTC,CAISGTGGWHEQYF
TRBD2,TRBJ2-1,NA,TRBV18,TGTGCCAGCTCACTCGGGGCCACTAGCGGGGGGGCGGATGAGCAGTTCTTC,CASSLGATSGGADEQFF